The rows below give T cell receptor beta chains drawn from one sample of a study of beta chain features in type 1 diabetes. Some clones are missing from TCRdb's copy, which holds only in-frame ones; the method was immunoSEQ multiplex PCR. Among under 900,000 clones listed, roughly 15% were seen once. Sequencing input: naive CD4+ T cells from blood. The receptor source for this set is a young woman in good health. Both conserved end residues are part of each CDR3. The order of the fields is D gene, clone size, J gene, V gene, CDR3 protein, CDR3 DNA. The D gene is left open where the match is weak. Expanded clones are given a class, and other clones once, few, many or no size at all.

>NA|NA|TRBJ2-5|TRBV28
CASSLIRTGGETQYF
TGTGCCAGCAGTTTAATTAGGACAGGAGGGGAGACCCAGTACTTC
>TRBD2|NA|TRBJ2-7|TRBV7-6
CASSFRAGGVYEQYF
TGTGCCAGCAGCTTCCGAGCGGGAGGGGTCTACGAGCAGTACTTC
>NA|NA|TRBJ2-5|TRBV11-2
CASSRGDTYYQETQYF
TGTGCCAGCAGCCGGGGGGACACTTACTACCAAGAGACCCAGTACTTC
>NA|many|TRBJ2-1|TRBV7-2
CASTLGGEQFF
TGTGCCAGCACCCTAGGCGGTGAGCAGTTCTTC
>TRBD1|few|TRBJ2-2|TRBV5-1
CASSHGQGRAGELFF
TGCGCCAGCAGCCATGGACAGGGGAGGGCCGGGGAGCTGTTTTTT
>TRBD2|NA|TRBJ2-1|TRBV5-4
CASSGVAGGPNEQFF
TGTGCCAGCAGCGGAGTAGCGGGAGGCCCTAATGAGCAGTTCTTC
>TRBD1|NA|TRBJ2-7|TRBV10-3
CAIKGTDHYEQYF
TGTGCCATCAAGGGGACAGATCACTACGAGCAGTACTTC
>NA|NA|TRBJ2-7|TRBV5-1
CASSGGPAYEQYF
TGCGCCAGCAGCGGGGGTCCCGCCTACGAGCAGTACTTC
>TRBD1|few|TRBJ2-2|TRBV5-1
CASTQGDPGELFF
TGCGCCAGCACGCAGGGGGACCCCGGGGAGCTGTTTTTT
>NA|NA|TRBJ1-2|TRBV19
CASSIDYTGSGYTF
TGTGCCAGTAGTATAGATTATACAGGGAGCGGCTACACCTTC
>NA|NA|TRBJ1-2|TRBV18
CASSPSGDYGYTF
TGTGCCAGCTCACCGAGCGGAGACTATGGCTACACCTTC
>NA|NA|TRBJ2-5|TRBV28
CASSRTSTKAETQYF
TGTGCCAGCAGTCGGACCTCGACCAAGGCGGAGACCCAGTACTTC
>TRBD1|few|TRBJ1-1|TRBV28
CATTRQGEAFF
TGTGCCACCACCAGACAGGGTGAAGCTTTCTTT
>TRBD1|NA|TRBJ1-5|TRBV9
CASGNLLDRAVGPQHF
TGTGCCAGCGGCAATCTTTTGGACAGGGCAGTAGGTCCCCAGCATTTT
>NA|NA|TRBJ2-7|TRBV6-6
CASSYGQGVSYGQYF
TGTGCCAGCAGTTACGGGCAGGGTGTCTCCTACGGGCAGTACTTC
>TRBD2|NA|TRBJ2-3|TRBV7-3
CASSRTSGSVGDTQYF
TGTGCCAGCAGCCGGACTAGCGGGAGCGTGGGAGATACGCAGTATTTT